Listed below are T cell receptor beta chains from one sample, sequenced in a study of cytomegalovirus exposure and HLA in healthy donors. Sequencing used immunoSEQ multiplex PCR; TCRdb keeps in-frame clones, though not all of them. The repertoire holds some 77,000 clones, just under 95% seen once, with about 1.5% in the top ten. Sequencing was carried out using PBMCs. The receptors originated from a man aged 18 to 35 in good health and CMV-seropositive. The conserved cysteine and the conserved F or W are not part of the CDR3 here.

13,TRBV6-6,ASSLRQSTNEKLF
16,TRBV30,AWSVMAGRSGEIYEQY
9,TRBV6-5,ASSRVHEQY
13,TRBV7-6,ASRPPTVPGNTIY
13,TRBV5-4,ASSGGFSSPHGYT
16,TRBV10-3,AISEPEPGRESNQPQH
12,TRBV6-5,ASSNSLTSSEQY
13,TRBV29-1,SAAGLAGGLDTQY
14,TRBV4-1,ASSLRPGGAGDIQY
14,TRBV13,ASSRSPAGGYNEQF
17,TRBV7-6,ASSPLAGLAGGRTGELF
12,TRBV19,ASSITRVNGELF
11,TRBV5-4,ASSWRGSYEQY
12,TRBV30,AWSPDSSSYEQY
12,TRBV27,ASSLRGYQETQY
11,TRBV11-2,ASSLGGNTEAF
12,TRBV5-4,ASSFSVGEPSYT
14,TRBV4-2,ASSQDLGAIGNTIY
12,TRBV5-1,ASSRTSVIGELF
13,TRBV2,ASSGATRGGETQY
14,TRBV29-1,SVPKKSKGGNYGYT
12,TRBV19,ASSTGTGPYEQY
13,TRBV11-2,ASSSSGANTGELF
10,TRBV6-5,ASIYFLYEQY
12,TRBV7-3,ASSSFEGSSEQF
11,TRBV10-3,AISDGQGNGYT
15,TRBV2,ASSKTGRGQSAGELF
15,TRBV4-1,ASSQDYSGISYNEQF
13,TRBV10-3,AISTGTSGADTQY